What follows are 9 T cell receptor beta chains derived from one specimen sequenced in a study of blood T cells in healthy people across ages. Sample-barcoded 5' priming and a J-beta primer mix drove a second PCR of roughly 6 to 12 cycles. TCRdb itself ran the 5' RACE reads through MiXCR, one entry per CDR3 protein. The data contain about 970,000 distinct CDR3 sequences, roughly half of them singletons. The sample consisted of blood. These receptors all come from a woman aged 55-70 years in good health.

The chain is built from TRBV29-1 and TRBJ1-4; TRBD1 is a possible D gene (5 bases). The germline V and J ends were trimmed by 7 bases and 0 bases, with 15 bases remaining between them. The germline gives CDR1 SQVTM, CDR2 ANQGSEA. The CDR3 runs to 15 residues. CDR3 sequence reads: CSAWGWEATNEKLFF. CDR3 DNA sequence: TGCAGCGCGTGGGGGTGGGAAGCAACTAATGAAAAACTGTTTTTT.

The chain combines TRBV5-5 with TRBJ1-2; 7 bases are shared with TRBD1. With V trimmed by 2 bases and J by 4 bases, 8 bases remained unmatched. The CDR3 length is 15 residues. The germline V gene has CDR1 SGHKS and CDR2 YYEKEE (reference sequence). DNA of the CDR3: TGTGCCAGCAGCTTACAAGACAGGGTGGTCTATGGCTACACCTTC. Protein sequence: CASSLQDRVVYGYTF.

The V gene is TRBV20-1, the J gene TRBJ2-7; maybe TRBD2 (6 bases). The CDR3 covers 14 residues. Per the germline V gene, CDR1 is DFQATT and CDR2 is SNEGSKA (reference sequence). Trimming stripped 5 bases from V and 0 bases from J, with 14 bases between. This CDR3 reads CSASKGGGSYEQYF. CDR3 DNA: TGCAGTGCTTCCAAGGGAGGAGGCTCCTACGAGCAGTACTTC.

This clonotype was seen only a few times. The rearrangement joins TRBV10-3 to TRBJ2-1; 11 nucleotides match TRBD2. Germline CDR1 ENHRY, CDR2 SYGVKD. V dropped 8 bases and J dropped 5; count of bases not matched to a gene: 8. The CDR3 runs 15 residues. CDR3 bases: TGTGCCATCGGCCCGACTAGCGGGACAGACAATGAGCAGTTCTTC. Its protein product is CAIGPTSGTDNEQFF.

The chain joins TRBV15 to TRBJ2-7, with D perhaps matching TRBD2 (6 bases). The J call may be faulty, since TRBJ2-5 better matches the DNA end. Germline values: CDR1 LNHNV, CDR2 YYDKDF (reference sequence). CDR3 length: 16 residues. The chain's CDR3 is CATSRERLLAGETQYF. DNA for the CDR3: TGTGCCACCAGCAGAGAACGTCTACTAGCTGGGGAGACCCAGTACTTC.

This clonotype was observed a handful of times. The CDR3 region is CSALTGTAGELFF. The DNA for the CDR3 is TGCAGCGCCCTGACCGGGACAGCCGGGGAGCTGTTTTTT. This chain links TRBV29-1 with TRBJ2-2; 7 bases are a match to TRBD1. The CDR3 loop spans 13 amino acids. From germline, CDR1 is SQVTM and CDR2 ANQGSEA. With V trimmed by 7 bases and J by 6 bases, 8 bases remained unmatched.

This clonotype was seen a few times. The V and J genes are TRBV29-1 and TRBJ2-5; 7 bases agree with TRBD2. The germline CDR1 and CDR2 sequences are SQVTM and ANQGSEA. J lost 5 bases, V lost 7 bases, and 13 bases had no gene match. The CDR3 covers 14 residues. The CDR3 protein is CSAERVGGVETQYF. Here the CDR3 DNA reads TGCAGCGCCGAGCGGGTTGGGGGGGTGGAGACCCAGTACTTC.

This clonotype was seen a handful of times. This sequence joins TRBV5-1 and TRBJ2-5, with TRBD2 matching 9 bases. Germline values: CDR1 SGHRS, CDR2 YFSETQ. The length of the CDR3 is 15 residues. Losses at the gene ends were 3 bases for V and 6 bases for J; bases not matched to a gene: 9. CDR3 bases: TGCGCCAGCAGCTCCACCGGGACTAGCCTACAGACCCAGTACTTC. The encoded protein is CASSSTGTSLQTQYF.

V gene TRBV7-8 combines with J gene TRBJ2-7; D is tentatively TRBD1 or TRBD2 (5 bases each). The length of the CDR3 is 20 residues. Germline V CDR1 and CDR2: SGHVS, FQNEAQ. V was shortened by 4 bases and J by 1 base, with 29 bases between the two germline ends. CDR3: CASSSIREGRIYLESYEQYF. For the CDR3, the DNA is TGTGCCAGCAGCTCCATTAGAGAGGGACGGATATATCTGGAATCCTACGAGCAGTACTTC.